The 4 T cell receptor beta chains presented below share a single source sample, sequenced in a study of shared clonotypes between healthy human individuals. TCRdb's copy holds only in-frame clones and misses some; the assay was immunoSEQ multiplex PCR. The sample lists millions of clones; around 94% were seen once. Source material: naive CD4+ T cells sorted from blood. Subset indicated: CD45RA+ positively selected. These receptors were obtained from a man younger than 30 in good health.

This clone was recorded once. The rearrangement uses TRBV27 and TRBJ1-4; no firm D call. The CDR3 covers 16 residues. Looked up from germline, CDR1 is MNHEY and CDR2 is SMNVEV (reference sequence). Trimming took 8 bases from V and 2 from J, leaving 18 bases between them. CDR3 nucleotide sequence: TGTGCCAGCCGCCTAAAGGCGATGTTTACTAATGAAAAACTGTTTTTT. Translating gives CASRLKAMFTNEKLFF.

V and J are TRBV28 and TRBJ2-5; TRBD1 matches 9 bases. The CDR3 has 16 residues. Trimming removed 8 bases from V and 4 bases from J; junction bases left unmatched: 14. Germline CDR1 is MDHEN and CDR2 is SYDVKM. As DNA, the CDR3 is TGTGCCAGCCGACCTGGCGGGACAGGGCTCGGAGAGACCCAGTACTTC. This encodes CASRPGGTGLGETQYF.

The chain joins TRBV28 to TRBJ1-3; D remains unclear. Germline CDR1 reads MDHEN; CDR2 reads SYDVKM. The CDR3 sequence is 15 residues long. V lost 4 bases to trimming and J lost 1 base, with 11 bases between them. In nucleotides, the CDR3 is TGTGCCAGCAGTTCACTGAGCGGGTCTGGAAACACCATATATTTT. Translation gives CASSSLSGSGNTIYF.

The CDR3 region has the DNA TGTGCCAGCGGCCCACGGGACGGCGAGTCCTACGAGCAGTACTTC. Translating it yields CASGPRDGESYEQYF. The V call is TRBV9, the J call TRBJ2-7; TRBD1 or TRBD2 may be the D gene (5 bases each). The germline V gene has CDR1 SGDLS and CDR2 YYNGEE. The CDR3 sequence is 15 residues long. Trimming removed 7 bases from V and 1 base from J, with 18 bases in between.